This passage covers 17 T cell receptor beta chains from one sample sequenced in a study of blood T cells in healthy people across ages (dated by TCRdb to about 2015). Libraries were built with 5' RACE. The second PCR ran for roughly 6 to 11 cycles and used a J-beta primer mix along with a sample-barcoded 5' primer. TCRdb reran the public reads through fastp at Q25 and MiXCR, keeping productive beta chains. Every CDR3 protein is listed once, alongside the most common genes and DNA of its rows. The sample has 1.8 million or so distinct CDR3 sequences on record, about 39% of them singletons. The ten largest clones represent around 23% of the sample. What was sequenced was blood. These receptors came from a human donor in good health.

This clonotype was recorded at least ten times. The V gene is TRBV4-3, the J gene TRBJ2-3; weak D call: TRBD1 (6 bases). Germline CDR1 LGHNA, CDR2 YSLEER. Trimming removed 1 base at V and 8 bases at J, with 10 bases between. The CDR3 loop spans 13 amino acids. In DNA, the CDR3 is TGCGCCAGCAGCCAAGTGACAGGCGGTACGCAGTATTTT. Its translation: CASSQVTGGTQYF.

The chain carries TRBV15 and TRBJ1-1; maybe TRBD1 (5 bases). The CDR3 consists of 14 residues. Trimming removed 0 bases from V and 5 bases from J, with 10 bases in between. The germline CDR1 and CDR2 sequences are LNHNV and YYDKDF (reference sequence). This CDR3 is CATSRDAGRTEAFF. CDR3 nucleotides: TGTGCCACCAGCAGAGATGCAGGGCGGACTGAAGCTTTCTTT. The entire variable domain, with the rest obtained from reference TRBV15 and TRBJ1-1, is as follows: DAMVIQNPRYQVTQFGKPVTLSCSQTLNHNVMYWYQQKSSQAPKLLFHYYDKDFNNEADTPDNFQSRRPNTSFCFLDIRSPGLGDTAMYLCATSRDAGRTEAFFGQGTRLTVV.

The rearrangement joins TRBV10-3 to TRBJ1-5; no reliable D call. This CDR3 has 13 residues. Per germline, CDR1 ENHRY and CDR2 SYGVKD. The V and J ends lost 7 bases and 7 bases respectively, with 14 bases between them. In DNA, the CDR3 is TGTGCCATCACGGGAGGGTTCGACCAGCCCCAGCATTTT. As protein: CAITGGFDQPQHF.

In its sample, this clonotype was seen a few times. This chain links TRBV27 with TRBJ1-5; 10 nucleotides match TRBD1. V gave up 2 bases and J gave up 4 bases; unmatched junction bases: 11. This CDR3 contains 18 residues. The V gene's germline CDR1 is MNHEY and CDR2 SMNVEV (reference sequence). The CDR3 nucleotides read TGTGCCAGCAGTTTAGGTCCAGGGCAGGGACAGGGGAATCAGCCCCAGCATTTT. It translates to CASSLGPGQGQGNQPQHF.

The J gene is TRBJ1-1, the V gene TRBV7-9, with D possibly being TRBD1 (5 bases). V lost 1 base and J 0 bases, leaving 12 bases between the germline ends. CDR3 length: 16 residues. Germline CDR1 reads SEHNR; CDR2 reads FQNEAQ (reference sequence). The CDR3 bases are TGTGCCAGCAGCTTAGACAGTTGGGGCCTGAACACTGAAGCTTTCTTT. It is translated as CASSLDSWGLNTEAFF.

This clonotype has more than one count but fewer than ten. This chain uses TRBV5-1 with TRBJ2-5, with D uncertain. Germline V CDR1 and CDR2: SGHRS, YFSETQ. CDR3 length: 15 residues. Trimming shortened V by 0 bases and J by 1 base, and 10 bases separated the two germline ends. This chain's CDR3 is CASSLVTGTQETQYF. CDR3 nucleotide sequence: TGCGCCAGCAGCTTGGTAACCGGAACCCAAGAGACCCAGTACTTC.

Turning to this clonotype: With a much larger clone just one base away, this may be a read error. The chain carries TRBV4-1 and TRBJ1-2; D uncertain. Trimming pared 11 bases from V and 6 bases from J, leaving 19 bases between. CDR1 and CDR2 from the germline V gene are MGHRA and YSYEKL. CDR3 length: 13 residues. CDR3 in amino acids: CAGTPLGGHGYTF. DNA for the CDR3: TGCGCCGGCACCCCATTGGGAGGGCATGGCTACACCTTC.

DNA of the CDR3: TGCAGTGCTTCGATACCACAGGGTCTTGGCTACACCTTC. Translation gives CSASIPQGLGYTF. The chain links TRBV20-1 to TRBJ1-2, with D maybe TRBD1 (6 bases). Germline CDR1 DFQATT, CDR2 SNEGSKA (reference sequence). The V gene lost 5 bases and the J gene lost 7 bases, with 17 bases spanning the gap. The CDR3 length is 13 residues.

In its sample, this clonotype was seen a few times. This chain joins TRBV28 and TRBJ2-1; 15 nucleotides align to TRBD2. In germline, CDR1 is MDHEN, CDR2 SYDVKM. The junction had 5 bases not matched to a gene; V was cut back by 7 bases and J by 4 bases. The CDR3 is 16 residues long. This CDR3 is CASTPGLAGGYNEQFF. As DNA, the CDR3 is TGTGCCAGCACCCCGGGACTAGCGGGGGGTTACAATGAGCAGTTCTTC.

This clonotype was seen more than once but under ten times. This rearrangement joins TRBV7-9 to TRBJ1-5; D ambiguous. V lost 8 bases and J 5 bases, leaving 19 bases between the germline ends. Per the germline V gene, CDR1 is SEHNR and CDR2 is FQNEAQ (reference sequence). This CDR3 is built from 15 residues. The CDR3 loop is CASQPGGQAYQPQHF. CDR3 sequence (DNA): TGTGCCAGCCAGCCCGGAGGGCAGGCATATCAGCCCCAGCATTTT.

The chain is built from TRBV13 and TRBJ2-7; TRBD1 is a possible D gene (5 bases). The V end was cut by 5 bases, the J end by 3 bases, with 17 bases between. CDR3 length: 15 amino acids. Germline V gene data show CDR1 as PRHDT and CDR2 as FYEKMQ (reference sequence). The CDR3 bases are TGTGCCAGCAGCCCCCCGCAGGGCCCACACTACGAGCAGTACTTC. Residues: CASSPPQGPHYEQYF.

In this sample, this clonotype turned up a few times. V usage is TRBV7-2 and J usage is TRBJ2-1, with no clear D. Trimming removed 0 bases from V and 3 bases from J, with 9 bases in between. Germline V lookup: CDR1 SGHTA, CDR2 FQGNSA. The CDR3 runs to 15 residues. CDR3 in DNA: TGTGCCAGCAGCTTAGCGGTACAAAGCTACAATGAGCAGTTCTTC. Its translation: CASSLAVQSYNEQFF.

CDR3 region: CASRHPGRRSTDTQYF. CDR3 coding DNA: TGTGCCAGCAGGCATCCCGGGCGGAGATCCACAGATACGCAGTATTTT. The chain carries TRBV2 and TRBJ2-3; D unresolved. This CDR3 comprises 16 residues. Germline CDR1 SNHLY, CDR2 FYNNEI. The V and J ends lost 6 bases and 2 bases respectively, with 18 bases between them.

The rearrangement joins TRBV5-1 to TRBJ2-3; D may correspond to TRBD1 or TRBD2 (5 bases each). This CDR3 is 17 amino acids long. V was clipped by 4 bases and J by 4 bases, with 22 bases between them. Germline CDR1 is SGHRS and CDR2 is YFSETQ. The CDR3 DNA follows: TGCGCCAGCAGCCGAAAGGGGACCGTTGGCCCGGCAGATACGCAGTATTTT. Its protein is CASSRKGTVGPADTQYF. The full variable domain, rest sourced from reference TRBV5-1 and TRBJ2-3, is KAGVTQTPRYLIKTRGQQVTLSCSPISGHRSVSWYQQTPGQGLQFLFEYFSETQRNKGNFPGRFSGRQFSNSRSEMNVSTLELGDSALYLCASSRKGTVGPADTQYFGPGTRLTVL.

A few counts support this clonotype. The CDR3 DNA reads as TGTGCCAGCAGTGAAGTCCCCGGGGGGGCTTACAATGAGCAGTTCTTC. Translation: CASSEVPGGAYNEQFF. V gene TRBV2 combines with J gene TRBJ2-1, with TRBD2 identical over 8 bases. Germline CDR1 reads SNHLY; CDR2 reads FYNNEI. This CDR3 is 16 amino acids long. The V segment lost 1 base and the J segment 4 bases; nucleotides outside the gene matches: 6.

This clonotype has only a few counts. V gene TRBV15 combines with J gene TRBJ2-3; no clear D gene. Germline CDR1 is LNHNV and CDR2 is YYDKDF (reference sequence). Trimming stripped 0 bases from V and 3 bases from J, with 25 bases between. This CDR3 has 20 residues. Written as DNA, the CDR3 is TGTGCCACCAGCAGAGATCCCCCTTATAGGCCCTCGACGTTAACAGATACGCAGTATTTT. It is translated as CATSRDPPYRPSTLTDTQYF.

V is TRBV6-5 and J is TRBJ2-1; D might be TRBD1 or TRBD2, each matching 5 bases. With 8 bases removed from V and 12 bases from J, the gap between germline ends came to 26 bases. Germline CDR1 reads MNHEY; CDR2 reads SVGAGI. CDR3 size: 15 residues. The CDR3 bases are TGTGCCAGCTGTATCGGGGCAGAAGATTCCCGGGGGCAGTTCTTC. As protein: CASCIGAEDSRGQFF.